This TCR beta chain was captured in a study of technical replicates of blood from a handful of donors. Method: immunoSEQ multiplex PCR; TCRdb's copy keeps in-frame clones and lacks some. Of 55,000 to 75,000 clones detected, 75% to 95% appear once; the ten largest clones hold approximately 4%. CDR1 and CDR2 from the germline V gene are SGHTA and FQGTGA. CDR3 length equals 16 residues. The V segment lost 5 bases and the J segment 5 bases; nucleotides outside the gene matches: 9. The rearrangement uses TRBV7-3 and TRBJ2-7, with 13 bases that match TRBD2. The TCR was taken from a human donor in good health. Some clones in this sample may be carry-over from other donors' samples. Sequenced: PBMCs. CDR3 in amino acids: CASSRGLAGEGNEQYF. The CDR3 region has the DNA TGTGCCAGCAGCCGTGGACTAGCGGGAGAGGGCAACGAGCAGTACTTC.